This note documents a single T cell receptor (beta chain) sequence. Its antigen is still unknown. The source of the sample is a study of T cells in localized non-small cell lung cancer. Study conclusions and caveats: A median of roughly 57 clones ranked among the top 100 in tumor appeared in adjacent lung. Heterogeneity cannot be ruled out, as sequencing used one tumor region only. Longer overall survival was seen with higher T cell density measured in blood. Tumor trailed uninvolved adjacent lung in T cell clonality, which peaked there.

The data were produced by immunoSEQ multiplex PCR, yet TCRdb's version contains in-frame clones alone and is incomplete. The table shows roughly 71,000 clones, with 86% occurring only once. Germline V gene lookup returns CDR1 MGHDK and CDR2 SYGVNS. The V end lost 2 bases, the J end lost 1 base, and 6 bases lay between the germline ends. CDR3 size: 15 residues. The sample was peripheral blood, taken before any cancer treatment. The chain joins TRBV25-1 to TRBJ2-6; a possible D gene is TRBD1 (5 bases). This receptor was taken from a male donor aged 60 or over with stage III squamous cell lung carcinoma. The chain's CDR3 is CASSEGASGANVLTF. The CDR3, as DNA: TGTGCCAGCAGTGAAGGGGCTTCTGGGGCCAACGTCCTGACTTTC.